The 32 T cell receptor beta chains below come from one sample, sequenced in a study of human thymus T cells. Clones were sequenced by immunoSEQ multiplex PCR, and TCRdb holds only the in-frame ones, with some missing. The sample carries 54,000 or so clones, approximately 95% recorded once. Specimen: blood. These TCRs come from a boy under two years old with a congenital heart defect but otherwise immunologically healthy.

The gene calls are TRBV13 and TRBJ2-3; D unresolved. Looked up from germline, CDR1 is PRHDT and CDR2 is FYEKMQ (reference sequence). The germline V and J ends were trimmed by 4 bases and 2 bases, with 13 bases remaining between them. This CDR3 contains 15 residues. Here the CDR3 DNA reads TGTGCCAGCAGCTCGCCCTCACAAGTCACAGATACGCAGTATTTT. It translates to CASSSPSQVTDTQYF. The full variable domain, with the rest looked up from reference TRBV13 and TRBJ2-3, is AAGVIQSPRHLIKEKRETATLKCYPIPRHDTVYWYQQGPGQDPQFLISFYEKMQSDKGSIPDRFSAQQFSDYHSELNMSSLELGDSALYFCASSSPSQVTDTQYFGPGTRLTVL.

The table lists this clone with a count of one. V and J are TRBV7-2 and TRBJ2-5; D possibly corresponds to TRBD2 (5 bases). Germline CDR1 and CDR2: SGHTA and FQGNSA. Trimming stripped 1 base from V and 5 bases from J, with 8 bases between. The CDR3 totals 13 residues. As DNA, the CDR3 is TGTGCCAGCAGCTTAGGGCGAGGGGAGACCCAGTACTTC. Its protein is CASSLGRGETQYF. The full variable domain, its missing parts supplied by reference TRBV7-2 and TRBJ2-5, is GAGVSQSPSNKVTEKGKDVELRCDPISGHTALYWYRQSLGQGLEFLIYFQGNSAPDKSGLPSDRFSAERTGGSVSTLTIQRTQQEDSAVYLCASSLGRGETQYFGPGTRLLVL.

The chain is built from TRBV27 and TRBJ2-7; either TRBD1 or TRBD2 may fit D (5 bases each). The CDR3 consists of 14 residues. Germline V gene sequence: CDR1 MNHEY, CDR2 SMNVEV (reference sequence). The V gene lost 4 bases and the J gene lost 3 bases, with 13 bases spanning the gap. This CDR3 is CASSSWDPSYEQYF. CDR3 nucleotides: TGTGCCAGCAGTTCATGGGACCCGAGCTACGAGCAGTACTTC.

This sequence joins TRBV25-1 and TRBJ2-7; 12 bases map to TRBD2. The CDR3 extends over 17 amino acids. CDR1 is MGHDK and CDR2 is SYGVNS in the germline V gene. Germline trimming cut 3 bases from V and 2 bases from J; bases unmatched to any gene: 8. The CDR3: CASSDLASSGRAYEQYF. CDR3 bases: TGTGCCAGCAGTGACCTTGCGTCTAGCGGGAGGGCCTACGAGCAGTACTTC.

The V gene is TRBV6-5, the J gene TRBJ1-2, with 7 bases matching TRBD1. V was clipped by 2 bases and J by 5 bases; unmatched bases: 8. Germline loops: CDR1 MNHEY, CDR2 SVGAGI. The CDR3 loop spans 15 amino acids. The CDR3 DNA reads as TGTGCCAGCAGTTACAGCAGGGGGATAGGGTATGGCTACACCTTC. It codes for CASSYSRGIGYGYTF.

The chain employs TRBV5-8 and TRBJ2-5; possible D gene TRBD2, 7 bases. The CDR3 has 15 amino acids. Germline values: CDR1 SGHTS, CDR2 YDEGEE. Deletions cut 0 bases from V and 3 bases from J, with 12 bases between. The CDR3 DNA sequence: TGTGCCAGCAGCTTGGACAGGGAGGGAGAAGAGACCCAGTACTTC. Protein sequence: CASSLDREGEETQYF.

This chain links TRBV27 with TRBJ1-6; D is undetermined. V dropped 6 bases and J dropped 11 bases, with 14 bases sitting between them. CDR3 size: 13 residues. Looked up from germline, CDR1 is MNHEY and CDR2 is SMNVEV (reference sequence). CDR3 in amino acids: CASSLISLTPLHF. The CDR3, as DNA: TGTGCCAGCAGCCTTATTAGTTTGACACCCCTCCACTTT.

The V call is TRBV7-6, the J call TRBJ2-7; TRBD2 might be the D (5 bases). Deletions cut 5 bases from V and 1 base from J, with 9 bases between. Germline CDR1 SGHVS, CDR2 FNYEAQ. This CDR3 region has 13 residues. The CDR3 region has the DNA TGTGCCAGCAGCCCTAGGGAGTCCTACGAGCAGTACTTC. Its protein product is CASSPRESYEQYF.

This clone was recorded once. Here the CDR3 DNA reads TGCGCCAGCAGCCAAGGGGGACAGGGGACCTACGAGCAGTACTTC. This gives the protein CASSQGGQGTYEQYF. V is TRBV4-3 and J is TRBJ2-7; 10 bases are a match to TRBD1. The germline CDR1 and CDR2 sequences are LGHNA and YSLEER. This CDR3 is 15 amino acids long. Losses at the gene ends were 1 base for V and 2 bases for J; bases not matched to a gene: 2.

CDR3 in amino acids: CASSLGNTDKPLHF. CDR3 bases: TGTGCCAGCAGCTTGGGGAACACAGACAAACCCCTCCACTTT. The chain links TRBV5-4 to TRBJ1-6, with D uncertain. The CDR3 length is 14 residues. Trimming removed 0 bases from V and 12 bases from J, with 13 bases in between. Germline assignment: CDR1 SGHNT and CDR2 YYREEE (reference sequence).

The rearrangement uses TRBV15 and TRBJ2-4; the D is unclear. Deletions cut 5 bases from V and 3 bases from J, with 5 bases between. Germline CDR1 reads LNHNV; CDR2 reads YYDKDF (reference sequence). This CDR3 is built from 12 residues. CDR3 amino acids: CATSAFKNIQYF. The DNA of the CDR3 is TGTGCCACCAGCGCCTTCAAAAACATTCAGTACTTC.

The chain joins TRBV7-9 to TRBJ2-3; D gene ambiguous. CDR3 length: 12 residues. The V end was cut by 3 bases, the J end by 4 bases, with 5 bases between. Germline V gene sequence: CDR1 SEHNR, CDR2 FQNEAQ (reference sequence). The chain's CDR3 is CASSFGPDTQYF. Here the CDR3 DNA reads TGTGCCAGCAGCTTTGGGCCAGATACGCAGTATTTT.

This sequence joins TRBV5-6 and TRBJ2-7; TRBD1 aligns across 8 bases. V lost 1 base, J lost 4 bases, and 10 bases stayed unmatched. Per germline, CDR1 SGHDT and CDR2 YYEEEE. The CDR3 runs 16 residues. CDR3 protein: CASSLLYGTGGYEQYF. CDR3 bases: TGTGCCAGCAGCTTGCTCTACGGGACAGGAGGGTACGAGCAGTACTTC.

V is TRBV14 and J is TRBJ2-3, with D possibly being TRBD2 (5 bases). Germline CDR1 and CDR2: SGHDN and FVKESK. The CDR3 runs to 14 residues. Trimming stripped 0 bases from V and 2 bases from J, with 6 bases between. In DNA form, the CDR3 reads TGTGCCAGCAGCCAAGAGGACTTCACAGATACGCAGTATTTT. Translation gives CASSQEDFTDTQYF.

This clone showed up just once. The chain is built from TRBV11-2 and TRBJ1-2; the match to TRBD1 covers 9 bases. The CDR3 extends over 16 amino acids. Trimming removed 5 bases from V and 5 bases from J; junction bases left unmatched: 12. From germline, CDR1 is SGHAT and CDR2 FQNNGV. The CDR3 coding sequence is TGTGCCAGCAGCCCACAGGGGGCTGGGCTGTGGTATGGCTACACCTTC. This codes for CASSPQGAGLWYGYTF.

V and J are TRBV7-2 and TRBJ2-7, with 9 bases matching TRBD2. The CDR3 spans 15 residues. V lost 1 base and J lost 7; bases outside the gene matches: 8. Germline values: CDR1 SGHTA, CDR2 FQGNSA. The CDR3 region is CASSLVSGRPREQYF. CDR3 DNA sequence: TGTGCCAGCAGCTTAGTCAGCGGGAGGCCAAGGGAGCAGTACTTC.

This clone appeared a single time. This chain uses TRBV6-1 with TRBJ2-3; D perhaps matches TRBD2 (7 bases). V lost 8 bases to trimming and J lost 7 bases, with 19 bases between them. The CDR3 totals 14 residues. Germline CDR1 MNHNS, CDR2 SASEGT. The CDR3 DNA reads TGTGCCAGCGACCGAGGGGGGGCGCGGAATACGCAGTATTTT. The encoded protein is CASDRGGARNTQYF.

This rearrangement joins TRBV28 to TRBJ1-4; the match to TRBD1 covers 8 bases. Germline trimming cut 2 bases from V and 0 bases from J; bases unmatched to any gene: 2. The CDR3 is 16 amino acids. Germline V CDR1 and CDR2: MDHEN, SYDVKM. The CDR3 nucleotides are TGTGCCAGCAGTTTAACCAGGGGGCCAACTAATGAAAAACTGTTTTTT. It yields the protein CASSLTRGPTNEKLFF.

This chain uses TRBV5-1 with TRBJ1-1; D might be TRBD1 (6 bases). Germline CDR1 is SGHRS and CDR2 is YFSETQ. The ends were cut back, 0 bases at V and 1 base at J, with 10 bases in the middle. The CDR3 sequence is 15 residues long. CDR3 amino acids: CASSLAPGQNTEAFF. In DNA, the CDR3 is TGCGCCAGCAGCTTGGCCCCGGGACAGAACACTGAAGCTTTCTTT. Based on the CDR3 plus reference TRBV5-1 and TRBJ1-1, the full variable domain is KAGVTQTPRYLIKTRGQQVTLSCSPISGHRSVSWYQQTPGQGLQFLFEYFSETQRNKGNFPGRFSGRQFSNSRSEMNVSTLELGDSALYLCASSLAPGQNTEAFFGQGTRLTVV.

V and J are TRBV15 and TRBJ2-4; tentatively, D is TRBD2 (7 bases). V was trimmed by 0 bases and J by 5 bases, leaving 14 bases between them. Germline V gene sequence: CDR1 LNHNV, CDR2 YYDKDF (reference sequence). This CDR3 has 16 amino acids. CDR3 sequence: CATSRDREAGENIQYF. CDR3 DNA sequence: TGTGCCACCAGCAGAGATCGGGAGGCAGGGGAAAACATTCAGTACTTC.

J is TRBJ2-5 and V is TRBV7-3; 8 nucleotides line up with TRBD2. CDR3 length equals 13 residues. Trimming cost V 2 bases and J 5 bases; bases outside gene matches: 1. CDR1 is SGHTA and CDR2 is FQGTGA in the germline V gene. For the CDR3, the DNA is TGTGCCAGCAGCTTAGCGGGGGGTGAGACCCAGTACTTC. Its translation is CASSLAGGETQYF. The whole variable domain, filled in from reference TRBV7-3 and TRBJ2-5, reads GAGVSQTPSNKVTEKGKYVELRCDPISGHTALYWYRQSLGQGPEFLIYFQGTGAADDSGLPNDRFFAVRPEGSVSTLKIQRTERGDSAVYLCASSLAGGETQYFGPGTRLLVL.

The chain uses TRBV5-1 and TRBJ1-1; D perhaps matches TRBD1 (5 bases). Germline V gene sequence: CDR1 SGHRS, CDR2 YFSETQ. Trimming cost V 3 bases and J 11 bases, with 17 bases left between them. This CDR3 spans 13 amino acids. The CDR3 DNA sequence: TGCGCCAGCAGCTGGACCGACCGGGGGGAGGCTTTCTTT. It translates to CASSWTDRGEAFF.

The chain links TRBV11-3 to TRBJ2-7; 11 bases fit TRBD1. The junction had 9 bases not matched to a gene; V was cut back by 1 base and J by 7 bases. CDR3 length: 16 residues. The germline V gene encodes CDR1 SGHNT and CDR2 YENEEA. In DNA, the CDR3 is TGTGCCAGCAGCTTAGGTTTCGGGACAGGGGGGCGGGAGCAGTACTTC. Protein sequence: CASSLGFGTGGREQYF.

This chain connects TRBV19 to TRBJ2-7; D gene uncertain. The V end was cut by 5 bases, the J end by 0 bases, with 8 bases between. The CDR3 extends over 13 amino acids. Germline values: CDR1 LNHDA, CDR2 SQIVND (reference sequence). The CDR3 sequence is CASSQFISYEQYF. The CDR3 region has the DNA TGTGCCAGTAGTCAGTTTATCTCCTACGAGCAGTACTTC. The whole variable domain, remainder taken from reference TRBV19 and TRBJ2-7, is DGGITQSPKYLFRKEGQNVTLSCEQNLNHDAMYWYRQDPGQGLRLIYYSQIVNDFQKGDIAEGYSVSREKKESFPLTVTSAQKNPTAFYLCASSQFISYEQYFGPGTRLTVT.

The CDR3 nucleotides are TGTGCCAGTAGTCACGCACTGTGGAGTCAGTTTCGTAATGAAAAACTGTTTTTT. This sequence encodes CASSHALWSQFRNEKLFF. The V gene is TRBV19, the J gene TRBJ1-4; no firm D call. Germline loops: CDR1 LNHDA, CDR2 SQIVND (reference sequence). The CDR3 spans 18 residues. V was trimmed by 5 bases and J by 4 bases, leaving 23 bases between them.

The genes are TRBV6-1 and TRBJ2-5, with D possibly TRBD1 on 6 matching bases. Per germline, CDR1 MNHNS and CDR2 SASEGT. V was cut by 10 bases and J by 5 bases, with 14 bases left in between. This CDR3 comprises 12 residues. CDR3: CATRGFGETQYF. The CDR3 DNA is TGTGCCACCAGGGGCTTCGGGGAGACCCAGTACTTC.

The chain links TRBV10-3 to TRBJ2-3; D not resolved. CDR1 and CDR2 from the germline V gene are ENHRY and SYGVKD. Trimming removed 6 bases at V and 4 bases at J, with 8 bases between. This CDR3 contains 12 residues. The DNA for the CDR3 is TGTGCCATCAGATCAGGACCAGATACGCAGTATTTT. This encodes CAIRSGPDTQYF.

The rearrangement joins TRBV4-1 to TRBJ2-1, with TRBD2 as a possible D gene (7 bases). This CDR3 is built from 16 residues. Germline loops: CDR1 MGHRA, CDR2 YSYEKL. The ends were cut back, 0 bases at V and 5 bases at J, with 14 bases in the middle. CDR3 DNA sequence: TGCGCCAGCAGCCAAGAGAGGGGGGGGGTTAACAATGAGCAGTTCTTC. Protein: CASSQERGGVNNEQFF.

A few counts support this clone. The chain couples TRBV28 to TRBJ1-5; no firm D call. With 5 bases removed from V and 3 bases from J, the gap between germline ends came to 11 bases. Germline V gene lookup returns CDR1 MDHEN and CDR2 SYDVKM. The length of the CDR3 is 14 residues. For the CDR3, the DNA is TGTGCCAGCAGTCCGTACATTGACAATCAGCCCCAGCATTTT. Translation: CASSPYIDNQPQHF.

The sample holds one count of this clone. The chain employs TRBV7-9 and TRBJ1-3, with 9 nucleotides matching TRBD1. Germline trimming cut 5 bases from V and 0 bases from J; bases unmatched to any gene: 14. This CDR3 comprises 19 residues. Per germline, CDR1 SEHNR and CDR2 FQNEAQ (reference sequence). The CDR3 loop reads CASSRGARTGVSSGNTIYF. The CDR3, as DNA: TGTGCCAGCAGCCGCGGCGCCCGGACAGGGGTGAGCTCTGGAAACACCATATATTTT.

CDR3 region: CASRSGAGELFF. In DNA, the CDR3 is TGTGCCAGCAGGTCAGGGGCTGGGGAGCTGTTTTTT. The V and J genes are TRBV2 and TRBJ2-2; possibly TRBD1 for D (6 bases). The CDR3 length is 12 residues. Germline CDR1 reads SNHLY; CDR2 reads FYNNEI. V lost 6 bases and J 8 bases, leaving 10 bases between the germline ends.

This chain joins TRBV7-2 and TRBJ2-3; no definite D call. Per the germline V gene, CDR1 is SGHTA and CDR2 is FQGNSA. The CDR3 is 13 amino acids. V was cut by 2 bases and J by 6 bases, with 9 bases left in between. CDR3 bases: TGTGCCAGCAGCTTAATGGCTCAGGATACGCAGTATTTT. As protein: CASSLMAQDTQYF.